This TCR beta chain was identified in a study of T-cell reconstitution after alpha-beta-depleted transplantation in children (dated by TCRdb to the mid-2010s). General notes on the study: The study quantitatively tracked T-cell immune reconstitution after TCRalphabeta/CD19-depleted allogeneic hematopoietic cell transplantation in children using TCR repertoire profiling.

This clonotype has only a few counts. The target of this receptor is not known. No per-base quality is available; no much larger clone lies one base away. For CDR1 and CDR2, the germline V gene lists SQVTM and ANQGSEA. Its CDR3 holds 10 amino acids, cysteine through phenylalanine. The only DNA kept is the CDR3, 30 bases in frame from the first base. At the junction V is shortened by 4 bases and J by 13 bases, with 11 bases in between. Library generation was performed with PCR. The run used an Illumina HiSeq 2500. TCR library preparation used molecular barcoding, with unique molecular identifiers applied to normalize quantification of the TCRbeta repertoire. TCRdb took the public reads, trimmed them with fastp at Q25, ran MiXCR for clone calling and kept in-frame beta chains. Identical CDR3 proteins give one entry, which carries the most common genes and DNA. The sample includes 350,000 to 400,000 distinct CDR3 sequences, with roughly 14% observed a single time. The ten biggest clones cover about 4% of the sample.

The rearrangement joined TRBV29-1 to TRBJ2-1, with a weak D call of TRBD1 (7 bases match). The TCR was taken from a human donor who donated a stem cell graft to a child with Fanconi anemia. The source was PBMCs, collected from the stem cell graft. The sequenced DNA: TGCAGCGTTGCAGGGGGGCCTCAGTTCTTC. This gives the protein CSVAGGPQFF.